The 27 T cell receptor beta chains listed next were all sequenced from one sample in a study of T-cell reconstitution after alpha-beta-depleted transplantation in children. TCRbeta library preparation incorporated unique molecular identifiers. TCRdb used MiXCR to reprocess the PCR reads, holding one entry per CDR3 protein. The profile covers 600,000 or so distinct CDR3 sequences, with 23% appearing a single time and roughly an eighth taken by the ten largest. The specimen was PBMCs, mostly from graft donor cells, collected 360 days after TCRalphabeta/CD19-depleted stem cell transplant. All receptors derive from a boy under three years old who had a stem cell transplant for acute myeloid leukemia, so the T cells may come from the graft donor.

This clonotype was counted a few times. The V and J genes are TRBV9 and TRBJ2-1; possibly TRBD2 for D (6 bases). Germline lookup yields CDR1 SGDLS and CDR2 YYNGEE. V shed 0 bases and J shed 0 bases, with 16 bases lying between them. The CDR3 is 18 amino acids. The CDR3 sequence is CASSVVDGGFSSYNEQFF. CDR3 DNA sequence: TGTGCCAGCAGCGTAGTTGACGGGGGTTTCAGCTCCTACAATGAGCAGTTCTTC. The variable domain in full, with the rest retrieved from reference TRBV9 and TRBJ2-1, is DSGVTQTPKHLITATGQRVTLRCSPRSGDLSVYWYQQSLDQGLQFLIQYYNGEERAKGNILERFSAQQFPDLHSELNLSSLELGDSALYFCASSVVDGGFSSYNEQFFGPGTRLTVL.

This clonotype was seen many times. J is TRBJ2-1 and V is TRBV11-1; possible D gene TRBD2, 5 bases. Germline-derived CDR1 and CDR2 are SGHAT and FQDESV (reference sequence). Trimming took off 5 bases at V and 0 bases at J, with 20 bases between the two ends. CDR3 length equals 18 residues. CDR3 sequence (DNA): TGTGCCAGCAGCCCCGAACTAGGGAAGTCCCGCTCCTACAATGAGCAGTTCTTC. Its translation: CASSPELGKSRSYNEQFF. Using reference TRBV11-1 and TRBJ2-1 for the parts outside the CDR3, the full variable domain is EAEVAQSPRYKITEKSQAVAFWCDPISGHATLYWYRQILGQGPELLVQFQDESVVDDSQLPKDRFSAERLKGVDSTLKIQPAELGDSAMYLCASSPELGKSRSYNEQFFGPGTRLTVL.

This sequence joins TRBV7-2 and TRBJ1-5, with TRBD1 matching over 10 bases. The germline gives CDR1 SGHTA, CDR2 FQGNSA. The CDR3 covers 15 residues. Germline trimming cut 5 bases from V and 6 bases from J; bases unmatched to any gene: 7. The CDR3 is CASSPRTGGFQPQHF. CDR3 DNA: TGTGCCAGCAGCCCCCGGACAGGGGGGTTTCAGCCCCAGCATTTT.

The chain couples TRBV5-1 to TRBJ2-7; tentatively, D is TRBD2 (5 bases). Trimming cost V 1 base and J 2 bases, with 19 bases left between them. CDR3 size: 17 residues. CDR1 SGHRS and CDR2 YFSETQ come from the germline V gene. CDR3 sequence (DNA): TGCGCCAGCAGCTTGAGGTATCGGGATGTCAATCCCTACGAGCAGTACGTC. Encoded protein: CASSLRYRDVNPYEQYV.

This clonotype was counted a few times. This chain uses TRBV20-1 with TRBJ1-1; 8 bases align to TRBD1. With V trimmed by 0 bases and J by 5 bases, 8 bases remained unmatched. This CDR3 is 15 amino acids long. Germline loops: CDR1 DFQATT, CDR2 SNEGSKA (reference sequence). The CDR3 DNA reads TGCAGTGCTAGAGATACGGCAGGGGGCGTAACTGAAGCTTTCTTT. It is translated as CSARDTAGGVTEAFF.

This clonotype occurred many times. V usage is TRBV29-1 and J usage is TRBJ1-1; 9 bases are shared with TRBD1. This CDR3 is 12 amino acids long. Germline CDR1 is SQVTM and CDR2 is ANQGSEA. J was trimmed by 7 bases and V by 6 bases; bases with no gene match: 6. The DNA for the CDR3 is TGCAGCGTGGGGGACAGGGAAGGTGAAGCTTTCTTT. It codes for CSVGDREGEAFF.

The chain uses TRBV9 and TRBJ2-5, with TRBD1 matching 7 bases. Trimming took 1 base from V and 2 from J; bases not matched to a gene: 5. Germline V gene data show CDR1 as SGDLS and CDR2 as YYNGEE. This CDR3 has 15 amino acids. In DNA form, the CDR3 reads TGTGCCAGCAGCGTAACGACAGGGATTCAAGAGACCCAGTACTTC. Its protein product is CASSVTTGIQETQYF.

The chain links TRBV20-1 to TRBJ1-2; D is perhaps TRBD1 (6 bases). This CDR3 comprises 12 residues. Germline CDR1 is DFQATT and CDR2 is SNEGSKA (reference sequence). V lost 5 bases and J lost 8, with 15 bases in between. CDR3 coding DNA: TGCAGTGCTTCAGGGGTTTCAGGGGGCTACACCTTC. Its protein is CSASGVSGGYTF.

The chain is built from TRBV4-1 and TRBJ2-1; 10 nucleotides line up with TRBD1. Trimming took 1 base from V and 5 from J; bases not matched to a gene: 2. The CDR3 spans 15 residues. Germline-derived CDR1 and CDR2 are MGHRA and YSYEKL. CDR3 nucleotide sequence: TGCGCCAGCAGCCAAGGACAGGGGGCGAACAATGAGCAGTTCTTC. This encodes CASSQGQGANNEQFF.

There are a few counts of this clonotype. The chain joins TRBV29-1 to TRBJ1-4; D possibly corresponds to TRBD1 (6 bases). The CDR3 runs to 12 residues. Germline CDR1 reads SQVTM; CDR2 reads ANQGSEA. V lost 6 bases and J lost 4, with 9 bases in between. CDR3 coding DNA: TGCAGCGTACAGGGCTTTAATGAAAAACTGTTTTTT. It specifies CSVQGFNEKLFF. Drawing the rest from reference TRBV29-1 and TRBJ1-4, the complete variable domain is SAVISQKPSRDICQRGTSLTIQCQVDSQVTMMFWYRQQPGQSLTLIATANQGSEATYESGFVIDKFPISRPNLTFSTLTVSNMSPEDSSIYLCSVQGFNEKLFFGSGTQLSVL.

The genes are TRBV6-1 and TRBJ2-5, with 10 bases lining up with TRBD1. CDR1 and CDR2 from the germline V gene are MNHNS and SASEGT. This CDR3 is 15 amino acids long. The junction had 10 bases not matched to a gene; V was cut back by 7 bases and J by 5 bases. CDR3 residues: CASIRGGQGMETQYF. The CDR3 DNA reads as TGTGCCAGCATACGGGGGGGACAGGGGATGGAGACCCAGTACTTC.

The CDR3 loop reads CASNSAVGAGEQYV. The CDR3 bases are TGTGCCAGCAACTCTGCCGTGGGGGCTGGGGAGCAGTACGTC. J is TRBJ2-7 and V is TRBV2, with TRBD1 as a possible D gene (6 bases). The CDR3 is made up of 14 amino acids. Germline assignment: CDR1 SNHLY and CDR2 FYNNEI. V was cut by 7 bases and J by 7 bases, with 20 bases left in between.

This clonotype was counted at least ten times. The genes are TRBV6-2 or TRBV6-3 and TRBJ1-1; unclear D gene. Trimming removed 8 bases from V and 3 bases from J, with 16 bases in between. The CDR3 sequence is 14 residues long. Germline-derived CDR1 and CDR2 are MNHEY and SVGEGT. This CDR3 reads CASLTATSDTEAFF. The CDR3, as DNA: TGTGCCAGCCTGACGGCCACATCGGACACTGAAGCTTTCTTT.

This clonotype was detected only a few times. The rearrangement joins TRBV6-2 or TRBV6-3 to TRBJ2-5; 7 bases agree with TRBD2. From germline, CDR1 is MNHEY and CDR2 SVGEGT. CDR3 size: 17 residues. The V segment lost 2 bases and the J segment 1 base; nucleotides outside the gene matches: 10. The CDR3 bases are TGTGCCAGCAGTTACAGAGCGGGGTTTAGCGGCCAAGAGACCCAGTACTTC. Protein sequence: CASSYRAGFSGQETQYF.

This clonotype was detected many times. The chain combines TRBV20-1 with TRBJ2-5; no definite D call. The germline V gene has CDR1 DFQATT and CDR2 SNEGSKA (reference sequence). The CDR3 spans 14 residues. V was shortened by 3 bases and J by 2 bases, with 13 bases between the two germline ends. The CDR3 sequence: CSARTLGRQETQYF. DNA for the CDR3: TGCAGTGCTAGGACTCTTGGGCGGCAAGAGACCCAGTACTTC.

This clonotype was seen a handful of times. CDR3: CAISESGGEQYV. In DNA form, the CDR3 reads TGTGCCATCAGTGAGTCAGGGGGCGAGCAGTACGTC. The genes are TRBV10-3 and TRBJ2-7; D possibly corresponds to TRBD1 (6 bases). V was pared by 0 bases and J by 6 bases, with 6 bases between. Per the germline V gene, CDR1 is ENHRY and CDR2 is SYGVKD. CDR3 size: 12 residues.

The CDR3 sequence is CASSYDRGRLEQYF. CDR3 DNA sequence: TGTGCCAGCAGTTACGACAGGGGGCGACTCGAGCAGTACTTC. The chain carries TRBV6-5 and TRBJ2-7; 10 bases agree with TRBD1. CDR1 is MNHEY and CDR2 is SVGAGI in the germline V gene. CDR3 length: 14 amino acids. V was pared by 2 bases and J by 6 bases, with 4 bases of the junction left unmatched.

This clonotype was counted many times. V usage is TRBV28 and J usage is TRBJ2-1; no firm D call. The V gene's germline CDR1 is MDHEN and CDR2 SYDVKM. V shed 6 bases and J shed 5 bases, with 11 bases lying between them. CDR3 length: 13 amino acids. The CDR3: CASSLLSNNEQFF. As DNA, the CDR3 is TGTGCCAGCAGCCTGCTCTCGAACAATGAGCAGTTCTTC. Combining the CDR3 with reference TRBV28 and TRBJ2-1 gives the whole variable domain DVKVTQSSRYLVKRTGEKVFLECVQDMDHENMFWYRQDPGLGLRLIYFSYDVKMKEKGDIPEGYSVSREKKERFSLILESASTNQTSMYLCASSLLSNNEQFFGPGTRLTVL.

This clonotype turned up a few times. The chain is built from TRBV12-3 or TRBV12-4 and TRBJ2-4; 10 bases line up with TRBD1. There are 17 residues in the CDR3. V shed 6 bases, J shed 0 bases, and the junction held 8 bases outside the gene matches. As DNA, the CDR3 is TGTGCCAGCAGCCCGAGGACAGGGGGATTAGCCAAAAACATTCAGTACTTC. Its protein is CASSPRTGGLAKNIQYF.

In this sample, this clonotype turned up many times. This chain connects TRBV29-1 to TRBJ2-3, with 12 nucleotides matching TRBD2. The V segment lost 6 bases and the J segment 3 bases; nucleotides outside the gene matches: 7. The germline V gene has CDR1 SQVTM and CDR2 ANQGSEA. The CDR3 extends over 15 amino acids. CDR3 DNA sequence: TGCAGCGTCCCCACTAGCGGGGGGTGGACAGATACGCAGTATTTT. It codes for CSVPTSGGWTDTQYF.

This clonotype was seen a few times. J is TRBJ2-3 and V is TRBV24-1; either TRBD1 or TRBD2 may fit D (5 bases each). V lost 3 bases to trimming and J lost 6 bases, with 24 bases between them. This CDR3 has 18 amino acids. Germline CDR1 is KGHDR and CDR2 is SFDVKD. The CDR3 DNA sequence: TGTGCCACCAGTGATGCTTCCGGGACGGTCACCGAAGAGGATACGCAGTATTTT. Translating it yields CATSDASGTVTEEDTQYF.

The J gene is TRBJ2-3, the V gene TRBV7-2; 10 nucleotides align to TRBD1. The CDR3 sequence is 15 residues long. The V gene's germline CDR1 is SGHTA and CDR2 FQGNSA. J was trimmed by 5 bases and V by 5 bases; bases with no gene match: 7. The CDR3 bases are TGTGCCAGCAGCCCCGGGACAGGGGTGGGAGATACGCAGTATTTT. Its translation: CASSPGTGVGDTQYF.

At least ten counts were recorded for this clonotype. The chain combines TRBV12-3 or TRBV12-4 with TRBJ1-6, with D uncertain. V was shortened by 2 bases and J by 7 bases, with 9 bases between the two germline ends. The CDR3 length is 14 residues. CDR3 nucleotides: TGTGCCAGCAGTTTATCGACCAGGAATTCACCCCTCCACTTT. This sequence encodes CASSLSTRNSPLHF.

This clonotype showed up many times. V usage is TRBV10-3 and J usage is TRBJ2-3, with D possibly called TRBD1 or TRBD2 (5 bases each). This CDR3 is built from 15 residues. V shed 7 bases and J shed 2 bases, with 16 bases lying between them. Per germline, CDR1 ENHRY and CDR2 SYGVKD. As DNA, the CDR3 is TGTGCCATCACGCAGCGTGCCGGGGCCACAGATACGCAGTATTTT. This gives the protein CAITQRAGATDTQYF.

J is TRBJ1-4 and V is TRBV4-3; D might be TRBD1 (5 bases). Trimming pared 0 bases from V and 5 bases from J, leaving 10 bases between. The CDR3 has 15 residues. Germline V lookup: CDR1 LGHNA, CDR2 YSLEER. CDR3 region: CASSQDRQGNEKLFF. The DNA of the CDR3 is TGCGCCAGCAGCCAAGATCGTCAGGGAAATGAAAAACTGTTTTTT.

The chain carries TRBV4-2 and TRBJ2-1; 7 nucleotides match TRBD2. V gave up 3 bases and J gave up 4 bases; unmatched junction bases: 9. This CDR3 contains 16 residues. From germline, CDR1 is LGHNA and CDR2 YNFKEQ. CDR3 residues: CASSHSGTTLYNEQFF. The DNA for the CDR3 is TGTGCCAGCAGCCACTCAGGGACTACATTATACAATGAGCAGTTCTTC.

The CDR3 is CASSPRSSTYEQYF. The CDR3 DNA is TGTGCCAGCAGCCCCAGAAGTTCCACCTACGAGCAGTACTTC. J is TRBJ2-7 and V is TRBV7-9; D gene unclear. The CDR3 is 14 amino acids. Trimming pared 5 bases from V and 2 bases from J, leaving 13 bases between. Per the germline V gene, CDR1 is SEHNR and CDR2 is FQNEAQ (reference sequence).